These 15 T cell receptor beta chains were all obtained from the same sample, sequenced in a study of blood T cell repertoires in COVID-19. Assay: immunoSEQ multiplex PCR; the TCRdb copy retains only in-frame clones and omits some. The profile shows some 160,000 clones, roughly 90% of them singletons. The source material was PBMCs or T cells enriched from blood (not recorded which). The receptors stem from a woman between 45 and 65 years old who had recovered from COVID-19.

CDR3 in DNA: TGTGCCAGCAGTGAAACGACAGACCAAAACATTCAGTACTTC. It translates to CASSETTDQNIQYF. The gene calls are TRBV6-1 and TRBJ2-4; possibly TRBD1 for D (5 bases). Between the trimmed V and J ends, which lost 2 bases and 5 bases, there was a span of 10 bases. Germline V gene lookup returns CDR1 MNHNS and CDR2 SASEGT. The CDR3 is 14 amino acids.

The V and J genes are TRBV6-5 and TRBJ2-7; tentatively, D is TRBD1 (6 bases). Per germline, CDR1 MNHEY and CDR2 SVGAGI. CDR3 size: 13 residues. Trimming pared 5 bases from V and 6 bases from J, leaving 14 bases between. CDR3 residues: CASSQQGFVEQYF. CDR3 bases: TGTGCCAGCAGTCAACAGGGCTTTGTCGAGCAGTACTTC.

This clone was recorded a few times. The rearrangement joins TRBV29-1 to TRBJ2-2; TRBD1 matches at 9 bases. V dropped 6 bases and J dropped 3; count of bases not matched to a gene: 5. Germline loops: CDR1 SQVTM, CDR2 ANQGSEA. The CDR3 totals 14 residues. CDR3 coding DNA: TGCAGCGTCTTCGGGACAGGGTACACCGGGGAGCTGTTTTTT. Protein: CSVFGTGYTGELFF.

The chain recombines TRBV3-1 (or the pseudogene TRBV3-2) with TRBJ2-7, with 7 positions matching TRBD2. CDR1 LGHDT and CDR2 YNNKEL come from the germline V gene (reference sequence). This CDR3 region has 16 residues. V trimming: 1 base; J trimming: 4 bases; junction bases outside the gene matches: 10. CDR3 residues: CASSQGWGGGSYEQYF. As DNA, the CDR3 is TGTGCCAGCAGCCAAGGGTGGGGCGGGGGTTCATACGAGCAGTACTTC.

The chain is built from TRBV2 and TRBJ2-6; a possible D gene is TRBD1 (5 bases). This CDR3 has 14 amino acids. The germline CDR1 and CDR2 sequences are SNHLY and FYNNEI. V was cut by 2 bases and J by 5 bases, with 7 bases left in between. The CDR3 is CASSERGWANVLTF. DNA for the CDR3: TGTGCCAGCAGTGAAAGGGGCTGGGCCAACGTCCTGACTTTC.

The V and J genes are TRBV5-1 and TRBJ1-1; D is possibly TRBD1 (5 bases). This CDR3 has 14 residues. The ends were cut back, 1 base at V and 4 bases at J, with 11 bases in the middle. Germline V gene data show CDR1 as SGHRS and CDR2 as YFSETQ. This CDR3 reads CASSLQDIATEAFF. CDR3 DNA: TGCGCCAGCAGCTTGCAGGACATAGCCACTGAAGCTTTCTTT.

This chain links TRBV5-4 with TRBJ1-1; D might be TRBD1 (6 bases). Trimming took 5 bases from V and 3 from J, leaving 8 bases between them. Germline lookup yields CDR1 SGHNT and CDR2 YYREEE (reference sequence). The CDR3 totals 12 residues. The DNA of the CDR3 is TGTGCCAGCAGTCCAGGGGACACTGAAGCTTTCTTT. Translation: CASSPGDTEAFF.

This clone has a single count. V and J are TRBV7-2 and TRBJ2-2; possible D gene TRBD2, 6 bases. The CDR3 spans 15 residues. Germline CDR1 SGHTA, CDR2 FQGNSA. The ends were cut back, 5 bases at V and 3 bases at J, with 13 bases in the middle. CDR3 DNA: TGTGCCAGCAGCGGCCGGGACTCCTACACCGGGGAGCTGTTTTTT. Amino acid sequence: CASSGRDSYTGELFF.

V and J are TRBV6-5 and TRBJ1-5; no definite D call. Germline lookup yields CDR1 MNHEY and CDR2 SVGAGI. This CDR3 is 13 amino acids long. The V end was cut by 7 bases, the J end by 4 bases, with 11 bases between. The CDR3 nucleotides are TGTGCCAGCATGGGCCGGGGAAATCAGCCCCAGCATTTT. The encoded protein is CASMGRGNQPQHF.

The chain is built from TRBV3-1 (or the pseudogene TRBV3-2) and TRBJ1-1, with TRBD1 matching over 8 bases. Unmatched junction bases numbered 10, after V lost 2 bases and J lost 2 bases. This CDR3 comprises 17 residues. Germline V gives CDR1 LGHDT, CDR2 YNNKEL (reference sequence). The CDR3 sequence is CASSQSARQGRNTEAFF. In DNA form, the CDR3 reads TGTGCCAGCAGCCAATCCGCAAGACAGGGGCGAAACACTGAAGCTTTCTTT.

The chain couples TRBV7-2 to TRBJ2-1, with 12 bases lining up with TRBD2. V lost 5 bases to trimming and J lost 7 bases; unmatched junction nucleotides: 15. This CDR3 is built from 18 residues. In germline, CDR1 is SGHTA, CDR2 FQGNSA. The CDR3 region has the DNA TGTGCCAGCAGCCTCCGACTAGCGGGGGTAGCAGGTGGTAATGAGCAGTTCTTC. Translated, it gives CASSLRLAGVAGGNEQFF.

About this clone: Germline and junction disagree at one end, which may indicate a read error. The CDR3 DNA sequence: TGTGCCAGCACCTTAAGCGGGGGCTTAGATACGCAGTATTTT. Translating it yields CASTLSGGLDTQYF. This rearrangement joins TRBV7-2 to TRBJ2-3; TRBD2 matches 8 bases. CDR1 SGHTA and CDR2 FQGNSA come from the germline V gene. This CDR3 comprises 14 residues.

The chain links TRBV25-1 to TRBJ2-3; 11 positions agree with TRBD2. J gave up 3 bases and V 4 bases, and 6 bases lay outside the gene matches. The CDR3 runs to 16 residues. CDR1 MGHDK and CDR2 SYGVNS come from the germline V gene. CDR3 protein: CASSVVAGGLTDTQYF. The CDR3 DNA is TGTGCCAGCAGTGTCGTAGCGGGGGGGCTAACAGATACGCAGTATTTT.

The rearrangement uses TRBV6-5 and TRBJ1-1, with 10 bases that match TRBD1. V lost 2 bases and J lost 1; bases outside the gene matches: 1. Germline V gene data show CDR1 as MNHEY and CDR2 as SVGAGI. The CDR3 is 15 residues long. The CDR3 nucleotides read TGTGCCAGCAGTTACGACAGGGGGCGGAACACTGAAGCTTTCTTT. Translated: CASSYDRGRNTEAFF.

The chain uses TRBV11-2 and TRBJ1-2, with 9 bases lining up with TRBD1. CDR3 length equals 17 residues. The ends lost 6 bases at V and 6 bases at J; junction bases unmatched: 17. CDR1 and CDR2 from the germline V gene are SGHAT and FQNNGV. CDR3 loop: CASSLRDRVFRIDGYTF. The CDR3 coding sequence is TGTGCCAGCAGTCTCCGGGACAGGGTTTTTAGGATAGATGGCTACACCTTC.